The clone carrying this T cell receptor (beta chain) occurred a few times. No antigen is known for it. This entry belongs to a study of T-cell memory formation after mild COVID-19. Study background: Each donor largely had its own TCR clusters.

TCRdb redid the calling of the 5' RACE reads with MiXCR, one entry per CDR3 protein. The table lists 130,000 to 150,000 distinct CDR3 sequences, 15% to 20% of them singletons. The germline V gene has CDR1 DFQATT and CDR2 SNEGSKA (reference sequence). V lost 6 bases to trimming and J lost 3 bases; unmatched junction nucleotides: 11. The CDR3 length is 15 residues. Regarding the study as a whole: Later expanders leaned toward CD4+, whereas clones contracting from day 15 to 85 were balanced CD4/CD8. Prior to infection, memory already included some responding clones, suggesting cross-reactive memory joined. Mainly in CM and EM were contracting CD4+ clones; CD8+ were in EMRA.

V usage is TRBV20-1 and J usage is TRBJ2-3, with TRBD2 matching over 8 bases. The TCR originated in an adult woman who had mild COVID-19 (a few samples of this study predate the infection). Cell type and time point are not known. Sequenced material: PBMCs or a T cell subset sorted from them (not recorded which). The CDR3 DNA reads TGCAGTGCCGGACATAGCGGGAAATCTACAGATACGCAGTATTTT. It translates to CSAGHSGKSTDTQYF.